A single T cell receptor (beta chain) is shown here with its context. Enrolled during active infection, Seattle patients were then followed longitudinally. The sample originates from a study of blood T cell repertoires in COVID-19. Study at large: The United States, Italy and Spain supplied acute and convalescent COVID-19 samples.

Trimming shortened V by 8 bases and J by 8 bases, and 22 bases separated the two germline ends. Looked up from germline, CDR1 is MNHEY and CDR2 is SVGAGI. The CDR3 contains 15 residues. In the authors' workflow: Reference gene primer amplification gave nucleated cell count estimates. Assay: immunoSEQ multiplex PCR; the TCRdb copy retains only in-frame clones and omits some. That table supplies the V and J calls and clone size; D and trimming were determined from the DNA. The sample contains over 450,000 clones, approximately 91% of which appear only once. This sequence joins TRBV6-5 and TRBJ2-1, with D tentatively TRBD2 (6 bases). This clonotype originated in a woman aged 50 to 60 with COVID-19, enrolled during active disease. Sequencing input: peripheral blood. As DNA, the CDR3 is TGTGCCAGCGCCCGTCAAGGCGGGGTCAGGGATGAGCAGTTCTTC. This translates into CASARQGGVRDEQFF.